This T cell receptor (beta chain) was retrieved from a study of shared clonotypes between healthy human individuals. Study details: Used for every donor were three CD4 naive, three CD4 memory, two CD8 naive and one CD8 memory plate. Overall study findings and caveats: Sampling covered blood only; tissue repertoires likely differ. Incompleteness in sorted-subset sequencing, despite large depth, was shown by rarefaction.

The donors, healthy adults who were HIV-negative, had experienced no recent acute infections or vaccinations. The CDR3 has 18 amino acids. Germline CDR1 and CDR2: SGHNT and YYREEE (reference sequence). V was cut by 4 bases and J by 1 base, with 20 bases left in between. As regards this clone: What it binds is unknown.

Produced via immunoSEQ multiplex PCR; TCRdb's table is partial and in-frame only. The profile shows 1,400,000 or so clones, around 98.5% of them singletons. The specimen sequenced was naive CD4+ T cells sorted from blood. The subset here: CD45RA+ positively selected. This chain links TRBV5-4 with TRBJ2-2, with D possibly being TRBD2 (6 bases). This sequence originates from a man aged 25 to 45 in good health. Written as DNA, the CDR3 is TGTGCCAGCAGCCTACCGCTACCGGGACTGAAGAACACCGGGGAGCTGTTTTTT. Its translation: CASSLPLPGLKNTGELFF.